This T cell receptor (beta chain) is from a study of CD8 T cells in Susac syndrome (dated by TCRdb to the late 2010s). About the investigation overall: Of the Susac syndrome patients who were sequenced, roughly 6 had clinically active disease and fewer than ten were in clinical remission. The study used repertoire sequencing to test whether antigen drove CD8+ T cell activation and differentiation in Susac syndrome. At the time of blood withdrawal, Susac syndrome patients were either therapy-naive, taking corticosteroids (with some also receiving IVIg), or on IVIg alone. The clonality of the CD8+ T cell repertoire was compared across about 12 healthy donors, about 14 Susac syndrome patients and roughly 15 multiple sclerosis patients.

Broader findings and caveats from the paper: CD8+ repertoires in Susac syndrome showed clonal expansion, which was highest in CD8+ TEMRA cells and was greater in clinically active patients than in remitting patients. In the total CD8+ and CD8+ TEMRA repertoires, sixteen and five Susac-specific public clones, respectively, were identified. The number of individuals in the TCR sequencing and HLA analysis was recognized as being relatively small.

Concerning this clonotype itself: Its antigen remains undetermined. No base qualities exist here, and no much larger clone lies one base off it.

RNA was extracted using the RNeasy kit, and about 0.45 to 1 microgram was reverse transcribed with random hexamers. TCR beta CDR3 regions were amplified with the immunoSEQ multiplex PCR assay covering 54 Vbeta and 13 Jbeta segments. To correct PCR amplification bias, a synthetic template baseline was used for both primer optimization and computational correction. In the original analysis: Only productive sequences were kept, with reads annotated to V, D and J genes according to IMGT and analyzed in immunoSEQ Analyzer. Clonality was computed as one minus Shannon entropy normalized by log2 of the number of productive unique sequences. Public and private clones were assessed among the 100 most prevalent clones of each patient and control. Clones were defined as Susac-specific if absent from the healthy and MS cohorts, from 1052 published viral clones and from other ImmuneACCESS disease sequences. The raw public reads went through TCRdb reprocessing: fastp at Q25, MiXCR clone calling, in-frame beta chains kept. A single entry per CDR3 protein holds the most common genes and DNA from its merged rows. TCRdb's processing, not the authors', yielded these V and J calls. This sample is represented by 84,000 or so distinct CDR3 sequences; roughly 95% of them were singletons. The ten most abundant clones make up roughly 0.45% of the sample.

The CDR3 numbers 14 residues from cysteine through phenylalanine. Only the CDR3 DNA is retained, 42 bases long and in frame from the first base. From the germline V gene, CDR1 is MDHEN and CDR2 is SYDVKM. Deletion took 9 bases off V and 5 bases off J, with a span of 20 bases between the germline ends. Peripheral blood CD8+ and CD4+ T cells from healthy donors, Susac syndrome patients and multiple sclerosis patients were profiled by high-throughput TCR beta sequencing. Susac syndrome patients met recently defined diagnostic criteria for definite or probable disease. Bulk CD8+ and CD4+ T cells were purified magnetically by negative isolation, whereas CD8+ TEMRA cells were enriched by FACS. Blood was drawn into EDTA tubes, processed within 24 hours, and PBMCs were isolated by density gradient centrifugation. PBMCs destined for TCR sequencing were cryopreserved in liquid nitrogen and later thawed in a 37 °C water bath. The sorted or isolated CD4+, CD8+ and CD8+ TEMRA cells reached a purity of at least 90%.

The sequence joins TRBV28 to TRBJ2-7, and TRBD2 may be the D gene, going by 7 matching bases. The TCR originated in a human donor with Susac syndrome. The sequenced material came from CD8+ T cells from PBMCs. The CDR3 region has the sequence CASLTGGVPNEQYF. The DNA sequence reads TGTGCCAGTCTCACGGGGGGCGTCCCCAACGAGCAGTACTTC.